The rows below give T cell receptor beta chains drawn from one sample of a study of cytomegalovirus exposure and HLA in healthy donors. Libraries were prepared by immunoSEQ multiplex PCR; TCRdb keeps only in-frame clonotypes and omits some of them. Altogether about 130,000 clones are present, around 83% being singletons, with the ten largest covering approximately 3.1%. The specimen was PBMCs. These receptors were collected from a woman younger than 35 in good health and CMV-seropositive. Each CDR3 is given with its conserved first and last residue. A D gene is named only where the DNA matches it firmly. A row's size may be missing; if present it is once, few, many or a size class.

>16|NA|TRBJ2-3|TRBD2|TRBV5-1
TGCGCCAGCCACAGACTAGCCTCCCTATTCACAGATACGCAGTATTTT
CASHRLASLFTDTQYF
>16|once|TRBJ2-2|TRBD1|TRBV18
TGTGCCAGCTCACCCTATGGACAGGGGAACACCGGGGAGCTGTTTTTT
CASSPYGQGNTGELFF
>12|once|TRBJ2-1|TRBD2|TRBV5-4
TGTGCCAGCAGCTCGCGGGAGGCTGAGCAGTTCTTC
CASSSREAEQFF
>14|NA|TRBJ2-5|TRBD2|TRBV18
TGTGCCAGCTCAACTAGCGTGACCCAAGAGACCCAGTACTTC
CASSTSVTQETQYF
>15|NA|TRBJ2-5|TRBD2|TRBV11-2
TGTGCCAGCAGCTTAGGACTAGCGGGGGGAGAGACCCAGTACTTC
CASSLGLAGGETQYF
>14|NA|TRBJ2-7|TRBD1|TRBV7-6
TGTGCCAGCAGCCCCCAGGACAGGGGTCGGGAGCAGTACTTC
CASSPQDRGREQYF
>14|NA|TRBJ2-7|TRBD1|TRBV25-1
TGTGCCAGCACTGGGACAGGGCCAGGTCCCGGGCAGTACTTC
CASTGTGPGPGQYF
>14|NA|TRBJ2-1|NA|TRBV27
TGTGCCAGCAGTTCCCGACTAGACCCTTGGAATCAGTTCTTC
CASSSRLDPWNQFF
>15|NA|TRBJ1-5|NA|TRBV6-6
TGTGCCAGCAGTGACCCCTCAGGGCTCGATCAGCCCCAGCATTTT
CASSDPSGLDQPQHF
>14|NA|TRBJ2-1|TRBD1|TRBV5-6
TGTGCCAGCAGCACCGGGACAGAAACCTATGAGCAGTTCTTC
CASSTGTETYEQFF
>17|NA|TRBJ2-1|TRBD2|TRBV4-1
TGCGCCAGCAGCCGACAACTAGCGGGTGGCCCCTACAATGAGCAGTTCTTC
CASSRQLAGGPYNEQFF